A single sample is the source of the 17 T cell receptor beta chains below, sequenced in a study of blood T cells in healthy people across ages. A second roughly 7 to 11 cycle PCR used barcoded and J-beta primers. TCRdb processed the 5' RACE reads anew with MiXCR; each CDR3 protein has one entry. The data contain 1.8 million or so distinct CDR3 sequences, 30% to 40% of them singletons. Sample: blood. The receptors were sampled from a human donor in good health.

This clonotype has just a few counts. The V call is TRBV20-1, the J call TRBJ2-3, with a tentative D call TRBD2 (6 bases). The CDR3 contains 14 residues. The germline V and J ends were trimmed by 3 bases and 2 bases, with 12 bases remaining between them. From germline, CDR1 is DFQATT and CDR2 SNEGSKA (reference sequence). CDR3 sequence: CSASRSGYTDTQYF. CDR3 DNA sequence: TGCAGTGCTAGTCGTAGCGGCTACACAGATACGCAGTATTTT.

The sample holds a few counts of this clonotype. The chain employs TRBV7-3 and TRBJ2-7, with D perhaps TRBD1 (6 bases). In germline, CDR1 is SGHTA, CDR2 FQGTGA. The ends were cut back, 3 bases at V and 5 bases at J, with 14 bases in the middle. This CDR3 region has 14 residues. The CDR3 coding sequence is TGTGCCAGCAGCTTTGAGGGGGTAAGGAACGAGCAGTACTTC. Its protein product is CASSFEGVRNEQYF.

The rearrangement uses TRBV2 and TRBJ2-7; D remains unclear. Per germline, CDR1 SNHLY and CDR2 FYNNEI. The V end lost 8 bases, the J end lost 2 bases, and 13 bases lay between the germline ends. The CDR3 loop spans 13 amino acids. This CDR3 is CASLPRQTYEQYF. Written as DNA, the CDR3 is TGTGCCAGCCTCCCCAGGCAAACCTACGAGCAGTACTTC.

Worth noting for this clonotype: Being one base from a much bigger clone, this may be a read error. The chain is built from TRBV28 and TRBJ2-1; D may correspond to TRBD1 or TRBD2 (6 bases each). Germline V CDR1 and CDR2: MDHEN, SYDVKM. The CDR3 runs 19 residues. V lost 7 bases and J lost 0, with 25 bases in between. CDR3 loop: CASTEFGVGGQSSYNEQFF. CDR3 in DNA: TGTGCCAGCACCGAATTCGGGGTGGGGGGCCAAAGCTCCTACAATGAGCAGTTCTTC. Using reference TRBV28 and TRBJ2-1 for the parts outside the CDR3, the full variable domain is DVKVTQSSRYLVKRTGEKVFLECVQDMDHENMFWYRQDPGLGLRLIYFSYDVKMKEKGDIPEGYSVSREKKERFSLILESASTNQTSMYLCASTEFGVGGQSSYNEQFFGPGTRLTVL.

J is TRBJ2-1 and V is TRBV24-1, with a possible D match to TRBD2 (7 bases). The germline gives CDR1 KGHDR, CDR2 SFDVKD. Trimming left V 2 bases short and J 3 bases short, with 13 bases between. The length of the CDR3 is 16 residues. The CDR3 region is CATSDSGAGDYNEQFF. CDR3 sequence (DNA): TGTGCCACCAGTGATTCAGGGGCGGGGGACTACAATGAGCAGTTCTTC.

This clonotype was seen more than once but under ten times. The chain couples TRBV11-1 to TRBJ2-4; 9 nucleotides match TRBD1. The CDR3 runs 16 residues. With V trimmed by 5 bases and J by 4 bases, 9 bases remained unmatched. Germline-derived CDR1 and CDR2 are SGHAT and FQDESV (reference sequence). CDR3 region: CASSPGQGEGKNIQYF. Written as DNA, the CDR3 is TGTGCCAGCAGCCCGGGACAGGGAGAGGGGAAAAACATTCAGTACTTC.

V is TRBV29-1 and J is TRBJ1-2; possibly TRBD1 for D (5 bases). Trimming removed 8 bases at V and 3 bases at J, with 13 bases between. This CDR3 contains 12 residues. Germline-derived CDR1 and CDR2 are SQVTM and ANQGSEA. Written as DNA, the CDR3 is TGCAGCTCTGCGGGGGGTGACTATGGCTACACCTTC. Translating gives CSSAGGDYGYTF. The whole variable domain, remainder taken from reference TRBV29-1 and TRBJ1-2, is SAVISQKPSRDICQRGTSLTIQCQVDSQVTMMFWYRQQPGQSLTLIATANQGSEATYESGFVIDKFPISRPNLTFSTLTVSNMSPEDSSIYLCSSAGGDYGYTFGSGTRLTVV.

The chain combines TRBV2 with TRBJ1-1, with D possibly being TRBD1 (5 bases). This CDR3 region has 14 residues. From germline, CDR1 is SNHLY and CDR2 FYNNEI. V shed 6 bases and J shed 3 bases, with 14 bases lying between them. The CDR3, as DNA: TGTGCCAGCAGCCGAGACAGAGCTGACACTGAAGCTTTCTTT. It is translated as CASSRDRADTEAFF. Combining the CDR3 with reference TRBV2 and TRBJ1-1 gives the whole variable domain EPEVTQTPSHQVTQMGQEVILRCVPISNHLYFYWYRQILGQKVEFLVSFYNNEISEKSEIFDDQFSVERPDGSNFTLKIRSTKLEDSAMYFCASSRDRADTEAFFGQGTRLTVV.

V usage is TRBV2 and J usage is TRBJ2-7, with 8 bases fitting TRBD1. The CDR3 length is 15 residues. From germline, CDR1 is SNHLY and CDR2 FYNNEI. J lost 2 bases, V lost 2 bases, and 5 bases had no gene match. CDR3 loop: CASSESGQGTYEQYF. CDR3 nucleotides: TGTGCCAGCAGTGAAAGCGGACAGGGAACCTACGAGCAGTACTTC.

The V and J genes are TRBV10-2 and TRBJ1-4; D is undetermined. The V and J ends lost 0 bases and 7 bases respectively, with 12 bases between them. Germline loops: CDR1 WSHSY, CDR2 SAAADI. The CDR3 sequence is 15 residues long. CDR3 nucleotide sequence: TGCGCCAGCAGTGAGTCGGCAGCTTCGGGTGAAAAACTGTTTTTT. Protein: CASSESAASGEKLFF.

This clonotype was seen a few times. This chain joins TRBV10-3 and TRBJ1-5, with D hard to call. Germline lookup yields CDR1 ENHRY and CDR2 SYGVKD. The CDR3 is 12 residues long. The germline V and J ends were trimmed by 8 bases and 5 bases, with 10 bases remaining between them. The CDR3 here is CAIGPGDQPQHF. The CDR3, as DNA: TGTGCCATCGGTCCGGGCGATCAGCCCCAGCATTTT.

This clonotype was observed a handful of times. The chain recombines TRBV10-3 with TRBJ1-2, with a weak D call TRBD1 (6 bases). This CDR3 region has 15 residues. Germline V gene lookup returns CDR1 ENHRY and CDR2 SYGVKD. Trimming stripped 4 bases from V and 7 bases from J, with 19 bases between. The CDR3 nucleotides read TGTGCCATCAGTGCCGAAAACAGGGCCGGTAGTGGCTACACCTTC. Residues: CAISAENRAGSGYTF.

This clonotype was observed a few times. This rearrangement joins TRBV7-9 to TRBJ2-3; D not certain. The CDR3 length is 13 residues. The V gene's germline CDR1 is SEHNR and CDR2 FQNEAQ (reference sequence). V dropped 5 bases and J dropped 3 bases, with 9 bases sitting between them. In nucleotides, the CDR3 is TGTGCCAGCAGCACGACGATTACAGATACGCAGTATTTT. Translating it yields CASSTTITDTQYF.

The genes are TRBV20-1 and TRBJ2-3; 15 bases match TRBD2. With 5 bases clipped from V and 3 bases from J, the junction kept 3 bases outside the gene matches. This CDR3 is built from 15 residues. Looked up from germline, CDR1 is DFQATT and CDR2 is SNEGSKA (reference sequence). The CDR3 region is CSAEGTSGGTDTQYF. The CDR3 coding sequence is TGCAGTGCTGAAGGGACTAGCGGGGGGACAGATACGCAGTATTTT.

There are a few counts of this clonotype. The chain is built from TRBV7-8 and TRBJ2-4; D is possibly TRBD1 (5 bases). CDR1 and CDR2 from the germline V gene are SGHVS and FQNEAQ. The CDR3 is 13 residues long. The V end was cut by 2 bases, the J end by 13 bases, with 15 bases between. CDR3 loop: CASSLQTVREQYF. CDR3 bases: TGTGCCAGCAGCTTACAGACAGTCAGAGAGCAGTACTTC.

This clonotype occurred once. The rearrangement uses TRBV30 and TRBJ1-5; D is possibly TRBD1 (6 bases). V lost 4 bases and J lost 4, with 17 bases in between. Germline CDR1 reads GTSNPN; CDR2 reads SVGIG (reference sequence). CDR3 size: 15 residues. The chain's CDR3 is CAWNYGGGANQPQHF. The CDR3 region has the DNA TGTGCCTGGAATTACGGCGGGGGGGCTAATCAGCCCCAGCATTTT.

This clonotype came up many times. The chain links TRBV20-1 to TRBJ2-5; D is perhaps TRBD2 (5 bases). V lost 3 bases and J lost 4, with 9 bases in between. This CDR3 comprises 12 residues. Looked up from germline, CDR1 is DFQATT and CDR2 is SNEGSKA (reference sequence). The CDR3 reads CSASRGRETQYF. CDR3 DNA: TGCAGTGCTAGTCGGGGTCGAGAGACCCAGTACTTC.